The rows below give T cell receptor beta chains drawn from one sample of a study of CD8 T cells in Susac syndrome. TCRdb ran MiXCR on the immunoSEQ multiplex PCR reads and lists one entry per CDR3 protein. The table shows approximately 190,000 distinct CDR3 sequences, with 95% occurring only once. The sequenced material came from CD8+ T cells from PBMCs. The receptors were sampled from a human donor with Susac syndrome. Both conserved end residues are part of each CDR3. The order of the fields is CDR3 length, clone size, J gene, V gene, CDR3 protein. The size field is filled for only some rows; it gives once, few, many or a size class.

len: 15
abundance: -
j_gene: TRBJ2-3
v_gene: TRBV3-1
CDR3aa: CASSQMELYTDTQYF

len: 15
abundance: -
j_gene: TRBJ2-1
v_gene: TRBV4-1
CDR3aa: CASSSRLTEHNEQFF

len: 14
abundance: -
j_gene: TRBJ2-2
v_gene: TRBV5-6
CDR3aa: CASSLGGNTGELFF

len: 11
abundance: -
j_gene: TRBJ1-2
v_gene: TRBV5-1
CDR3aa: CASSSGHYNTF

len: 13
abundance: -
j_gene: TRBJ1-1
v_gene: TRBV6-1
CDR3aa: CASSDPGGTEAFF

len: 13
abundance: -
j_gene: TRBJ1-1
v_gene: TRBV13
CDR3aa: CASSTEGGKEAFF

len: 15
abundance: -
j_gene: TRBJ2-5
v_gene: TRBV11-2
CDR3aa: CASSLSSGGLETQYF

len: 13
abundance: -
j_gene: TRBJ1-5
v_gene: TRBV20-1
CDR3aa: CSALSDSNQPQHF

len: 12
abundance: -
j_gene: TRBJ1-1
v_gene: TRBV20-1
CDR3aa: CSARDRAAEAFF

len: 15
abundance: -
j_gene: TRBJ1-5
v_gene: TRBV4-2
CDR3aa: CASSQDWVGNQPQHF

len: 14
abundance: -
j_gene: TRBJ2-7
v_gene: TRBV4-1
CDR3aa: CASSPRTVAYEQYF

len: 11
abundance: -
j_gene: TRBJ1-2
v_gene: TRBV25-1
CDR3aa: CAGWTGIGYTF

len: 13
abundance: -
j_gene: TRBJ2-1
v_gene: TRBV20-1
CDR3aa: CSHPSGTNNEQFF

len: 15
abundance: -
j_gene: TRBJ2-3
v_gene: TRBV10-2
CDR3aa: CASDRSGVVTDTQYF

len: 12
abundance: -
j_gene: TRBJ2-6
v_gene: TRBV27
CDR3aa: CASKSGANVLTF

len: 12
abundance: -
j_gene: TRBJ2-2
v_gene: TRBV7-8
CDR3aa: CASIRTTGELFF

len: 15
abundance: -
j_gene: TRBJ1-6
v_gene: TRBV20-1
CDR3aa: CSARDGGVYNSPLHF

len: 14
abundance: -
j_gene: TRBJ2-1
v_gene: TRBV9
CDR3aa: CASSVGTGVNEQFF

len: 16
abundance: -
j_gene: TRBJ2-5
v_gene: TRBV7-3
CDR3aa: CASSLGTSGGKETQYF

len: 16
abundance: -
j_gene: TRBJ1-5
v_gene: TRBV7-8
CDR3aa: CASSPGQGGPNQPQHF

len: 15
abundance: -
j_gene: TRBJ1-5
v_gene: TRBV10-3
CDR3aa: CAISTGTSTNQPQHF

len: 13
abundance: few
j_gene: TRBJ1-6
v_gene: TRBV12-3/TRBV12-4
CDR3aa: CASSFVTDSPLHF

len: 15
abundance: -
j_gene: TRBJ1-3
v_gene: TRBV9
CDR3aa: CASSVGGSAGNTIYF

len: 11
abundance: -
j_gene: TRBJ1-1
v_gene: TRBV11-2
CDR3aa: CASSGGTAAFF

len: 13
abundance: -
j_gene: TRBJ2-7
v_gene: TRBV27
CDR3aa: CASRGQGGHEQYF

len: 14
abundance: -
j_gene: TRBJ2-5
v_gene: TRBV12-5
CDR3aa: CASGLVGQGETQYF

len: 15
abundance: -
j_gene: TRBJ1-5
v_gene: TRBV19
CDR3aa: CASSILDSPNQPQHF

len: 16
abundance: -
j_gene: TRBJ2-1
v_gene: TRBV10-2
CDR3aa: CASSVTSGRMDNEQFF

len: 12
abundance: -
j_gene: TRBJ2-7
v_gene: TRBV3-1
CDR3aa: CASSQAASEQYF

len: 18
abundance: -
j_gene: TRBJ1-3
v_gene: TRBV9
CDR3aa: CASSLRSDGAASGNTIYF

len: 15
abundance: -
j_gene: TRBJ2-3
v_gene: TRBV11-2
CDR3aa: CASKRGGVWADTQYF

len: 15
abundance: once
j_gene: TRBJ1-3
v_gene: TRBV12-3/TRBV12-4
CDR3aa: CASSFMSGAGNTIYF

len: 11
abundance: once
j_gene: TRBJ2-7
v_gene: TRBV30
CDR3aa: CACPGRGEQYF

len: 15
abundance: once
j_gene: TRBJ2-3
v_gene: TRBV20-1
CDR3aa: CSARTSGGHTDTQYF

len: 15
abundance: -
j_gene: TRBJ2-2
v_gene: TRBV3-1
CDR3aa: CASSLGAGYTGELFF

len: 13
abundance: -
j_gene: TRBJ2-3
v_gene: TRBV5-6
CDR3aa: CASSKTGSDTQYF

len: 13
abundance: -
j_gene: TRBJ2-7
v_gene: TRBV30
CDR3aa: CAWTSGGPYEQYF

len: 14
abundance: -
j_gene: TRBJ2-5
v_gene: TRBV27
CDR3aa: CASSLRPAGETQYF

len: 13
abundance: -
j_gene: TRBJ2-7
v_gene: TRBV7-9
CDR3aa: CASEDRGMYEQYF

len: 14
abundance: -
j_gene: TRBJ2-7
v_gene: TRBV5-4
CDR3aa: CASSLSGQTYEQYF

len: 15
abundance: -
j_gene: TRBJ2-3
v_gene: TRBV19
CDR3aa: CASSNPTGATDTQYF

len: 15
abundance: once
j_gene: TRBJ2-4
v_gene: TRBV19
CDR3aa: CASSIGSSGGNIQYF